This TCR beta chain originates from a study of T cell changes during pregnancy in multiple sclerosis. Sequencing was performed with immunoSEQ multiplex PCR; in TCRdb, only in-frame clones are kept and a portion is missing. The sample lists tens of thousands of clones, 90% to 95% occurring once. Per germline, CDR1 LNHDA and CDR2 SQIVND (reference sequence). CDR3 length equals 13 residues. V lost 7 bases, J lost 3 bases, and 12 bases lay in between. The rearrangement uses TRBV19 and TRBJ1-1; D may be TRBD1 (5 bases). The TCR comes from a female donor in good health, enrolled as a control in a pregnancy study. The specimen was CD4+ T cells from peripheral blood mononuclear cells, collected in the third trimester of pregnancy. CDR3: CASNDPGDTEAFF. The CDR3 DNA sequence: TGTGCCAGTAATGACCCGGGGGACACTGAAGCTTTCTTT.